These T cell receptor beta chains were read from a single sample in a study of cytomegalovirus exposure and HLA in healthy donors. Using immunoSEQ multiplex PCR, the repertoire was profiled, and TCRdb retains in-frame clones only, with some absent. The profile shows about 140,000 clones, roughly nine tenths of them singletons. The sample consisted of PBMCs. Receptors originate from a man between 18 and 35 years old in good health and CMV-seronegative. The conserved cysteine and the conserved F or W are not part of the CDR3 here. The D gene is left open where the match is weak.

J	V	D	CDR3
TRBJ1-5	TRBV18	-	ASSGGNSNQPQH
TRBJ2-4	TRBV9	-	ASDMEGENIQY
TRBJ1-2	TRBV6-5	-	ASNQLGGFGYT
TRBJ1-2	TRBV6-1	-	ASSEGLHYGYT
TRBJ2-6	TRBV5-1	-	ASRRDWDSGANVLT
TRBJ2-1	TRBV5-4	-	ASSLGGRRSGRTNNEQF
TRBJ2-4	TRBV15	-	ATSRESSAGRKGNIQY
TRBJ2-7	TRBV10-3	-	AIEREAEGEQY
TRBJ2-7	TRBV4-3	-	ASSQDRGEQY
TRBJ2-5	TRBV7-2	-	ASSLFWGGETQY
TRBJ2-7	TRBV29-1	TRBD2	SVTGTSNYEQY
TRBJ2-6	TRBV7-8	-	ASSSDSSGANVLT
TRBJ2-7	TRBV6-1	-	ASSLAGTQSYEQY
TRBJ1-2	TRBV5-1	-	ASSFGQNSDYGYT
TRBJ2-2	TRBV14	-	ASSQAGTGATGELF
TRBJ2-7	TRBV9	TRBD2	ASSKLADGPYEQY
TRBJ2-2	TRBV11-2	TRBD1	ASRQTGYTGELF
TRBJ2-7	TRBV29-1	-	SVAQGGEQY
TRBJ2-7	TRBV11-2	-	ASSSPRGRGYEQY
TRBJ2-3	TRBV19	-	ASSYTDTQY
TRBJ2-1	TRBV4-3	-	ASSQDWTHGNNEQF
TRBJ1-5	TRBV7-8	TRBD1	ASSLARGQVGSNQPQH
TRBJ2-7	TRBV23-1	TRBD1	ASSQPFPGTGVEQY
TRBJ2-7	TRBV11-2	TRBD2	ASSSTAILGRAHYEQY
TRBJ1-5	TRBV19	TRBD1	ASKDRRSRNQPQH
TRBJ1-5	TRBV6-1	-	ASSEGYGGNQPQH
TRBJ2-2	TRBV7-9	TRBD2	ASSSPRERDNGELF
TRBJ2-1	TRBV30	TRBD2	ASLTSGQRSSYNEQF
TRBJ2-2	TRBV6-4	TRBD2	ASSAAGLAGVPTGELF
TRBJ2-7	TRBV10-3	TRBD1	AINKAGTGDHEQY
TRBJ2-7	TRBV7-6	TRBD2	ASFGTSGSSYEQY
TRBJ2-7	TRBV18	TRBD2	ASSQAGGEQY